The 5 T cell receptor beta chains given below trace back to one sample, sequenced in a study of T cells after posttransplantation cyclophosphamide. Data came from immunoSEQ multiplex PCR; TCRdb stores just in-frame clones and leaves some out. Of 2,200 or so clones listed, 55% to 75% are singletons. Busulfan-fludarabine conditioning, marrow transplant, and cyclophosphamide on days +3 and +4 were administered. The sample here was PBMCs, taken after allogeneic stem cell transplant with posttransplant cyclophosphamide. The receptors derive from a male patient between 60 and 69 years old who received an allogeneic stem cell transplant from a related donor and was CMV-positive. Some T cells may be transferred from the graft donor.

The chain carries TRBV4-1 and TRBJ1-4; D is unresolved. CDR1 MGHRA and CDR2 YSYEKL come from the germline V gene. Trimming shortened V by 0 bases and J by 8 bases, and 10 bases separated the two germline ends. The CDR3 consists of 14 residues. For the CDR3, the DNA is TGCGCCAGCAGCCAAGATCTACTCAGGGAAAAACTGTTTTTT. As protein: CASSQDLLREKLFF.

J is TRBJ2-3 and V is TRBV5-1, with 8 bases fitting TRBD2. In germline, CDR1 is SGHRS, CDR2 YFSETQ. CDR3 length: 14 amino acids. V was pared by 4 bases and J by 2 bases, with 3 bases of the junction left unmatched. The CDR3: CASSPSGSTDTQYF. CDR3 nucleotide sequence: TGCGCCAGCAGCCCTAGCGGGTCCACAGATACGCAGTATTTT.

The CDR3 DNA follows: TGTGCCAGCACCCCCAGGAATCCTAACTATGGCTACACCTTC. Protein: CASTPRNPNYGYTF. This chain joins TRBV2 and TRBJ1-2, with D hard to call. The CDR3 is made up of 14 amino acids. Germline V CDR1 and CDR2: SNHLY, FYNNEI. Trimming left V 7 bases short and J 0 bases short, with 12 bases between. The entire variable domain, with the rest obtained from reference TRBV2 and TRBJ1-2, is as follows: EPEVTQTPSHQVTQMGQEVILRCVPISNHLYFYWYRQILGQKVEFLVSFYNNEISEKSEIFDDQFSVERPDGSNFTLKIRSTKLEDSAMYFCASTPRNPNYGYTFGSGTRLTVV.

The chain has TRBV11-3 and TRBJ2-7, with TRBD2 matching over 9 bases. The junction had 6 bases not matched to a gene; V was cut back by 5 bases and J by 1 base. The CDR3 totals 15 residues. Germline values: CDR1 SGHNT, CDR2 YENEEA. The CDR3 reads CASSPGLALSYEQYF. The DNA for the CDR3 is TGTGCCAGCAGCCCCGGACTAGCGCTGTCCTACGAGCAGTACTTC.

For the CDR3, the DNA is TGTGCCAGCAGCTTAGAGACCGGGACAGGGGAGACCCAGTACTTC. This sequence encodes CASSLETGTGETQYF. V and J are TRBV11-2 and TRBJ2-5; 9 bases are shared with TRBD1. The CDR3 has 15 amino acids. The trim removed 0 bases at V and 5 bases at J, leaving 4 bases unmatched. In germline, CDR1 is SGHAT, CDR2 FQNNGV.